Following are 19 T cell receptor beta chains from one sample sequenced in a study of blood T cell repertoires in COVID-19. The assay was immunoSEQ multiplex PCR, and TCRdb's table has in-frame clones only and misses some. The table shows about 190,000 clones, with around 85% occurring only once. The sequencing input was PBMCs or T cells enriched from blood (not recorded which). The source of these receptors is a woman younger than 45 who had recovered from COVID-19.

In its sample, this clone was seen once. The chain joins TRBV27 to TRBJ2-1, with D possibly matching TRBD1 (5 bases). Trimming removed 2 bases at V and 7 bases at J, with 24 bases between. CDR1 and CDR2 from the germline V gene are MNHEY and SMNVEV (reference sequence). The CDR3 spans 18 residues. CDR3 protein: CASSLAQSRGKGRNEQFF. The CDR3 DNA follows: TGTGCCAGCAGTTTAGCTCAAAGTAGGGGAAAAGGTCGGAATGAGCAGTTCTTC.

CDR3 in DNA: TGCAGTGCTAGTATTGAGAAGTCGAACACAGATACGCAGTATTTT. Translated: CSASIEKSNTDTQYF. V gene TRBV20-1 combines with J gene TRBJ2-3; D not certain. With 3 bases removed from V and 2 bases from J, the gap between germline ends came to 15 bases. CDR3 size: 15 residues. Germline-derived CDR1 and CDR2 are DFQATT and SNEGSKA (reference sequence).

The V call is TRBV27, the J call TRBJ2-3; D may be TRBD1 (6 bases). This CDR3 is 16 amino acids long. Trimming took 2 bases from V and 4 from J, leaving 16 bases between them. Germline V gives CDR1 MNHEY, CDR2 SMNVEV (reference sequence). CDR3 bases: TGTGCCAGCAGTTTAATCCGGACAGCTTATCCAGATACGCAGTATTTT. Residues: CASSLIRTAYPDTQYF.

The chain employs TRBV5-1 and TRBJ2-7, with 14 bases identical to TRBD2. V shed 0 bases, J shed 5 bases, and the junction held 4 bases outside the gene matches. Per the germline V gene, CDR1 is SGHRS and CDR2 is YFSETQ. The CDR3 is made up of 16 amino acids. In DNA, the CDR3 is TGCGCCAGCAGCTTGGCGGGACTAGCGGGAGCCCACGAGCAGTACTTC. It codes for CASSLAGLAGAHEQYF.

The chain links TRBV10-3 to TRBJ1-5; TRBD1 is a possible D gene (5 bases). V lost 3 bases and J lost 4, with 13 bases in between. Germline values: CDR1 ENHRY, CDR2 SYGVKD. The CDR3 covers 15 residues. Written as DNA, the CDR3 is TGTGCCATCAGTGAAAGCAGGGAAGGGAATCAGCCCCAGCATTTT. As protein: CAISESREGNQPQHF.

The rearrangement joins TRBV19 to TRBJ1-2; D is possibly TRBD1 (6 bases). Germline values: CDR1 LNHDA, CDR2 SQIVND (reference sequence). The CDR3 length is 12 residues. V gave up 4 bases and J gave up 8 bases, with 11 bases separating them. The CDR3 nucleotides are TGTGCCAGTAGTACAGGGGCTGGCGGCTACACCTTC. As protein: CASSTGAGGYTF.

The CDR3: CASSNDRYNEQFF. DNA for the CDR3: TGTGCCAGCAGTAACGACAGGTACAATGAGCAGTTCTTC. This chain links TRBV6-2 or TRBV6-3 with TRBJ2-1; tentatively, D is TRBD1 (6 bases). CDR1 MNHEY and CDR2 SVGEGT come from the germline V gene. Trimming removed 5 bases from V and 4 bases from J, with 9 bases in between. The CDR3 sequence is 13 residues long.

This clone was detected only once. The chain employs TRBV25-1 and TRBJ2-3; no clear D. Looked up from germline, CDR1 is MGHDK and CDR2 is SYGVNS. This CDR3 is 14 amino acids long. V gave up 3 bases and J gave up 0 bases, with 7 bases separating them. In DNA, the CDR3 is TGTGCCAGCAGTGATCCCGTTAGCACAGATACGCAGTATTTT. This encodes CASSDPVSTDTQYF.

This clone showed up just a few times. The V gene is TRBV27, the J gene TRBJ1-1; D is perhaps TRBD1 (5 bases). This CDR3 spans 15 amino acids. Trimming removed 0 bases from V and 5 bases from J, with 13 bases in between. The V gene's germline CDR1 is MNHEY and CDR2 SMNVEV (reference sequence). CDR3 in DNA: TGTGCCAGCAGTTTATCTATGGGGCGGGGGACTGAAGCTTTCTTT. This codes for CASSLSMGRGTEAFF.

The rearrangement links TRBV10-2 to TRBJ1-5; D gene uncertain. Germline assignment: CDR1 WSHSY and CDR2 SAAADI. The CDR3 loop spans 15 amino acids. Trimming took off 4 bases at V and 1 base at J, with 11 bases between the two ends. DNA for the CDR3: TGCGCCAGCAGTGCCATGGCCGTCAGCAATCAGCCCCAGCATTTT. Translation gives CASSAMAVSNQPQHF.

The chain combines TRBV11-2 with TRBJ1-2; 11 nucleotides align to TRBD1. After removal of 5 bases from V and 2 bases from J, the junction contained 4 bases not matched to a gene. The CDR3 totals 15 residues. Looked up from germline, CDR1 is SGHAT and CDR2 is FQNNGV. This CDR3 reads CASSARTGGNYGYTF. CDR3 coding DNA: TGTGCCAGCAGCGCCAGGACAGGGGGCAACTATGGCTACACCTTC.

This chain uses TRBV2 with TRBJ1-3, with D maybe TRBD1 (6 bases). The germline V gene has CDR1 SNHLY and CDR2 FYNNEI. V was shortened by 6 bases and J by 3 bases, with 12 bases between the two germline ends. The CDR3 totals 14 residues. In nucleotides, the CDR3 is TGTGCCAGCAGGCCGGGGGGCTTTGGAAACACCATATATTTT. Protein: CASRPGGFGNTIYF.

The V call is TRBV27, the J call TRBJ1-1; D uncertain. The germline V gene has CDR1 MNHEY and CDR2 SMNVEV (reference sequence). V was shortened by 4 bases and J by 2 bases, with 20 bases between the two germline ends. This CDR3 has 17 amino acids. CDR3 sequence reads: CASSSSSRGRLNTEAFF. CDR3 nucleotides: TGTGCCAGCAGTTCCTCTTCGAGAGGAAGGCTTAACACTGAAGCTTTCTTT.

This clone was counted a single time. V gene TRBV11-2 combines with J gene TRBJ1-1, with a possible D match to TRBD1 (6 bases). There are 15 residues in the CDR3. Trimming pared 8 bases from V and 1 base from J, leaving 17 bases between. Germline V lookup: CDR1 SGHAT, CDR2 FQNNGV. CDR3 region: CASHIMGHSNTEAFF. The DNA of the CDR3 is TGTGCCAGCCATATTATGGGACACTCGAACACTGAAGCTTTCTTT.

The gene calls are TRBV5-6 and TRBJ2-7; 11 nucleotides agree with TRBD1. V gave up 3 bases and J gave up 2 bases; unmatched junction bases: 7. The germline gives CDR1 SGHDT, CDR2 YYEEEE. This CDR3 is 16 amino acids long. The CDR3 spells CASSYGDRGYTYEQYF. In DNA, the CDR3 is TGTGCCAGCAGCTATGGGGACAGGGGGTATACCTACGAGCAGTACTTC.

V gene TRBV5-1 combines with J gene TRBJ1-1; tentative D call: TRBD1 (5 bases). Germline V gene data show CDR1 as SGHRS and CDR2 as YFSETQ. The V end lost 0 bases, the J end lost 7 bases, and 13 bases lay between the germline ends. The CDR3 spans 14 residues. CDR3 region: CASSLALWGGEAFF. In DNA, the CDR3 is TGCGCCAGCAGCTTGGCGCTCTGGGGCGGTGAAGCTTTCTTT.

The chain joins TRBV20-1 to TRBJ2-5; TRBD2 matches at 8 bases. The junction had 11 bases not matched to a gene; V was cut back by 3 bases and J by 5 bases. CDR3 length equals 15 residues. The germline V gene has CDR1 DFQATT and CDR2 SNEGSKA (reference sequence). The CDR3 sequence is CSASQGAGVWETQYF. CDR3 bases: TGCAGTGCTAGTCAAGGAGCGGGGGTTTGGGAGACCCAGTACTTC.

At least ten counts were recorded for this clone. This sequence joins TRBV5-4 and TRBJ2-7; D is ambiguous. Germline V CDR1 and CDR2: SGHNT, YYREEE (reference sequence). V lost 0 bases and J 0 bases, leaving 10 bases between the germline ends. The CDR3 totals 15 residues. The CDR3 bases are TGTGCCAGCAGCTTGGCCGCGGCACTCTCCTACGAGCAGTACTTC. The encoded protein is CASSLAAALSYEQYF. Based on the CDR3 plus reference TRBV5-4 and TRBJ2-7, the full variable domain is ETGVTQSPTHLIKTRGQQVTLRCSSQSGHNTVSWYQQALGQGPQFIFQYYREEENGRGNFPPRFSGLQFPNYSSELNVNALELDDSALYLCASSLAAALSYEQYFGPGTRLTVT.

The V gene is TRBV11-2, the J gene TRBJ1-2; 10 nucleotides line up with TRBD1. CDR1 SGHAT and CDR2 FQNNGV come from the germline V gene. V lost 5 bases and J lost 8; bases outside the gene matches: 8. This CDR3 contains 14 residues. DNA of the CDR3: TGTGCCAGCAGCGCGAGACAGGGGGCCTGGGGCTACACCTTC. The encoded protein is CASSARQGAWGYTF.